The 20 T cell receptor beta chains below all came from one sample that was sequenced in a study of T-cell memory formation after mild COVID-19. TCRdb reprocessed the 5' RACE reads with MiXCR, giving one entry per CDR3 protein. This table has more than 150,000 distinct CDR3 sequences, around 20% appearing once. What was sequenced was PBMCs or a T cell subset sorted from them (not recorded which). These receptor sequences come from a man in his late teens or twenties who had mild COVID-19 (a few samples of this study predate the infection). Cell type and time point are not known.

The V call is TRBV5-5, the J call TRBJ1-4; 8 bases agree with TRBD1. The CDR3 is 14 amino acids. V lost 7 bases to trimming and J lost 4 bases; unmatched junction nucleotides: 6. In germline, CDR1 is SGHKS, CDR2 YYEKEE (reference sequence). Here the CDR3 reads CASFRTGSNEKLFF. As DNA, the CDR3 is TGTGCCAGCTTCCGGACAGGGAGTAATGAAAAACTGTTTTTT.

This clonotype was found a few times. The chain has TRBV12-3 or TRBV12-4 and TRBJ1-4; 8 bases agree with TRBD1. CDR3 length: 14 amino acids. Germline trimming cut 5 bases from V and 7 bases from J; bases unmatched to any gene: 6. In nucleotides, the CDR3 is TGTGCCAGCAGTCCTGACAGGGGTAGTGAAAAACTGTTTTTT. It yields the protein CASSPDRGSEKLFF.

The chain combines TRBV10-3 with TRBJ1-2; tentatively, D is TRBD1 (5 bases). This CDR3 contains 15 residues. Germline V CDR1 and CDR2: ENHRY, SYGVKD. V gave up 3 bases and J gave up 2 bases, with 13 bases separating them. CDR3 DNA: TGTGCCATCAGTGAAAGGGGCGCACAGAACTATGGCTACACCTTC. Translation gives CAISERGAQNYGYTF.

This clonotype was observed a few times. Mismatch with germline at one junction end may stem from a read error. The genes are TRBV28 and TRBJ1-3; D possibly corresponds to TRBD1 (5 bases). Germline V lookup: CDR1 MDHEN, CDR2 SYDVKM. CDR3 length: 14 amino acids. The CDR3 loop is CASSDSTSGNAIYF. CDR3 sequence (DNA): TGTGCCAGCAGTGACAGCACCTCTGGAAACGCCATATATTTT. Variable domain in full (rest from reference TRBV28 and TRBJ1-3): DVKVTQSSRYLVKRTGEKVFLECVQDMDHENMFWYRQDPGLGLRLIYFSYDVKMKEKGDIPEGYSVSREKKERFSLILESASTNQTSMYLCASSDSTSGNAIYFGEGSWLTVV.

The V and J genes are TRBV3-1 and TRBJ1-2; D gene ambiguous. CDR3 size: 16 residues. Germline V gene lookup returns CDR1 LGHDT and CDR2 YNNKEL (reference sequence). Trimming removed 4 bases from V and 0 bases from J, with 15 bases in between. CDR3 in amino acids: CASSPLGSDSNYGYTF. CDR3 DNA sequence: TGTGCCAGCAGCCCCCTCGGGTCGGACTCTAACTATGGCTACACCTTC.

The genes are TRBV5-1 and TRBJ2-5; D gene unclear. From germline, CDR1 is SGHRS and CDR2 YFSETQ. V dropped 6 bases and J dropped 3 bases, with 12 bases sitting between them. The CDR3 extends over 13 amino acids. CDR3 nucleotides: TGCGCCAGCAATCACGGTTCGGAAGAGACCCAGTACTTC. This translates into CASNHGSEETQYF.

The gene calls are TRBV6-5 and TRBJ2-1, with no clear D. Germline V lookup: CDR1 MNHEY, CDR2 SVGAGI. The CDR3 is made up of 16 amino acids. Trimming removed 2 bases from V and 9 bases from J, with 20 bases in between. The CDR3 reads CASSYGVHLLRVEQFF. CDR3 sequence (DNA): TGTGCCAGCAGTTACGGGGTACACCTTTTAAGAGTTGAGCAGTTCTTC.

The gene calls are TRBV5-1 and TRBJ1-2; no firm D call. Germline CDR1 is SGHRS and CDR2 is YFSETQ. V was shortened by 5 bases and J by 0 bases, with 14 bases between the two germline ends. The CDR3 is 15 residues long. CDR3 in amino acids: CASSLEYGSNYGYTF. CDR3 sequence (DNA): TGCGCCAGCAGTCTGGAGTACGGATCTAACTATGGCTACACCTTC.

The chain uses TRBV18 and TRBJ2-3; D is perhaps TRBD1 (6 bases). Deletions cut 1 base from V and 2 bases from J, with 13 bases between. The CDR3 covers 16 residues. Germline V gene sequence: CDR1 KGHSH, CDR2 LQKENI. The CDR3 sequence is CASSPRKGGNTDTQYF. CDR3 DNA: TGTGCCAGCTCACCACGGAAAGGGGGTAACACAGATACGCAGTATTTT.

This clonotype was observed a few times. V is TRBV2 and J is TRBJ1-1; D remains ambiguous. The CDR3 covers 13 residues. V lost 6 bases and J 1 base, leaving 9 bases between the germline ends. Germline V gene sequence: CDR1 SNHLY, CDR2 FYNNEI. CDR3 loop: CASRQDRNTEAFF. CDR3 in DNA: TGTGCCAGCAGGCAGGATCGGAACACTGAAGCTTTCTTT.

This clonotype is medium-sized. The chain is built from TRBV4-1 and TRBJ1-2; D not resolved. Germline-derived CDR1 and CDR2 are MGHRA and YSYEKL. The CDR3 spans 16 residues. Trimming pared 3 bases from V and 0 bases from J, leaving 14 bases between. CDR3 bases: TGCGCCAGCAGCCAGCCAACCAGGAGATCTAACTATGGCTACACCTTC. It codes for CASSQPTRRSNYGYTF.

This clonotype was found a few times. This chain links TRBV20-1 with TRBJ1-6; unclear D gene. Trimming left V 2 bases short and J 12 bases short, with 11 bases between. The CDR3 is made up of 12 amino acids. CDR1 is DFQATT, CDR2 SNEGSKA, per germline (reference sequence). The CDR3 DNA follows: TGCAGTGCTAGAAGGGCGCCGGGACCCCTCCACTTT. Protein sequence: CSARRAPGPLHF.

This clonotype was seen a handful of times. The gene calls are TRBV20-1 and TRBJ1-6; D might be TRBD1 (5 bases). Germline lookup yields CDR1 DFQATT and CDR2 SNEGSKA (reference sequence). The V end was cut by 0 bases, the J end by 0 bases, with 9 bases between. This CDR3 region has 16 residues. The CDR3 DNA follows: TGCAGTGCTAGAGATGCCCAGGGCTCCTATAATTCACCCCTCCACTTT. This gives the protein CSARDAQGSYNSPLHF.

In its sample, this clonotype was seen many times. The V gene is TRBV4-3, the J gene TRBJ2-3; D ambiguous. Between the trimmed V and J ends, which lost 4 bases and 5 bases, there was a span of 16 bases. This CDR3 is 15 amino acids long. CDR1 is LGHNA, CDR2 YSLEER, per germline. CDR3 nucleotides: TGCGCCAGCAGCCCCCTCGGAAGGACGGGAGATACGCAGTATTTT. Translation gives CASSPLGRTGDTQYF.

The chain links TRBV7-2 to TRBJ2-1; 8 bases agree with TRBD1. Trimming removed 2 bases from V and 3 bases from J; junction bases left unmatched: 6. Looked up from germline, CDR1 is SGHTA and CDR2 is FQGNSA. This CDR3 spans 16 amino acids. The CDR3 DNA reads TGTGCCAGCAGCTTAATGGGACAGGTCCTCTACAATGAGCAGTTCTTC. Encoded protein: CASSLMGQVLYNEQFF.

This clonotype was observed many times. This chain connects TRBV2 to TRBJ1-5, with D tentatively TRBD1 (5 bases). V was shortened by 2 bases and J by 6 bases, with 11 bases between the two germline ends. The V gene's germline CDR1 is SNHLY and CDR2 FYNNEI. The CDR3 length is 14 residues. The CDR3 DNA sequence: TGTGCCAGCAGTGAACAGGGAGGGAGTCAGCCCCAGCATTTT. Its protein product is CASSEQGGSQPQHF. Full variable domain (remainder filled in from reference TRBV2 and TRBJ1-5): EPEVTQTPSHQVTQMGQEVILRCVPISNHLYFYWYRQILGQKVEFLVSFYNNEISEKSEIFDDQFSVERPDGSNFTLKIRSTKLEDSAMYFCASSEQGGSQPQHFGDGTRLSIL.

The chain combines TRBV5-1 with TRBJ1-1; D might be TRBD1 (5 bases). The germline V gene encodes CDR1 SGHRS and CDR2 YFSETQ. V was shortened by 4 bases and J by 1 base, with 11 bases between the two germline ends. This CDR3 has 14 residues. This CDR3 reads CASSMDTWNTEAFF. The CDR3 DNA is TGCGCCAGCAGCATGGACACCTGGAACACTGAAGCTTTCTTT.

The rearrangement uses TRBV15 and TRBJ2-2; D may correspond to TRBD1 or TRBD2 (5 bases each). V lost 0 bases and J lost 6, with 11 bases in between. CDR1 LNHNV and CDR2 YYDKDF come from the germline V gene (reference sequence). CDR3 size: 15 residues. CDR3 in amino acids: CATSRDRGWSGELFF. DNA of the CDR3: TGTGCCACCAGCAGAGATCGGGGCTGGTCCGGGGAGCTGTTTTTT.

This clonotype was seen a handful of times. The rearrangement links TRBV5-1 to TRBJ1-1, with D unclear. V dropped 0 bases and J dropped 0 bases, with 12 bases sitting between them. Germline lookup yields CDR1 SGHRS and CDR2 YFSETQ. The CDR3 is made up of 16 amino acids. CDR3 amino acids: CASSLAGVSMNTEAFF. CDR3 coding DNA: TGCGCCAGCAGCTTGGCCGGCGTGAGCATGAACACTGAAGCTTTCTTT.

V and J are TRBV4-2 and TRBJ2-1; no clear D gene. Germline CDR1 is LGHNA and CDR2 is YNFKEQ. The length of the CDR3 is 15 residues. Trimming removed 3 bases from V and 3 bases from J, with 12 bases in between. CDR3 nucleotides: TGTGCCAGCAGCCAGGCCGGTGACGACTACAATGAGCAGTTCTTC. Translated: CASSQAGDDYNEQFF.